What follows are 19 T cell receptor beta chains derived from one specimen sequenced in a study of T cell responses to AZD1222 COVID-19 vaccine. The table came from immunoSEQ multiplex PCR; TCRdb's copy has only in-frame clones and leaves some out. This table has 150,000 or so clones, about 89% appearing once. The source was peripheral blood, collected on day 0 of AZD1222 vaccination. The receptors were sampled from an adult in good health.

The chain has TRBV2 and TRBJ2-1, with a possible D match to TRBD2 (6 bases). Germline-derived CDR1 and CDR2 are SNHLY and FYNNEI. The CDR3 is 16 residues long. The V end lost 5 bases, the J end lost 1 base, and 15 bases lay between the germline ends. The CDR3 sequence is CASSSRGGESYNEQFF. The CDR3 DNA follows: TGTGCCAGCAGTTCCCGAGGAGGGGAGTCCTACAATGAGCAGTTCTTC.

V is TRBV5-6 and J is TRBJ1-2, with 11 bases matching TRBD1. V lost 3 bases and J lost 12; bases outside the gene matches: 7. This CDR3 is 13 amino acids long. Per the germline V gene, CDR1 is SGHDT and CDR2 is YYEEEE. CDR3 amino acids: CASSSDRGRGDTF. The CDR3 DNA reads TGTGCCAGCAGCTCGGACAGGGGGCGAGGGGACACCTTC.

The chain is built from TRBV28 and TRBJ1-2; 7 bases map to TRBD1. The V segment lost 6 bases and the J segment 2 bases; nucleotides outside the gene matches: 9. Germline CDR1 MDHEN, CDR2 SYDVKM. CDR3 size: 15 residues. CDR3 sequence reads: CASSPPDRPNYGYTF. DNA for the CDR3: TGTGCCAGCAGCCCCCCGGACAGGCCGAACTATGGCTACACCTTC.

The chain carries TRBV4-1 and TRBJ2-1; D perhaps matches TRBD2 (6 bases). Germline CDR1 and CDR2: MGHRA and YSYEKL. V lost 5 bases and J lost 5, with 13 bases in between. The CDR3 has 14 amino acids. The CDR3 nucleotides read TGCGCCAGCAGCGATTGGTCGGGGGACAATGAGCAGTTCTTC. Translation gives CASSDWSGDNEQFF.

The rearrangement joins TRBV28 to TRBJ1-2; maybe TRBD1 (5 bases). The CDR3 extends over 12 amino acids. Germline V CDR1 and CDR2: MDHEN, SYDVKM. Here the CDR3 reads CAARAGNYGYTF. The DNA for the CDR3 is TGTGCGGCGCGGGCAGGGAACTATGGCTACACCTTC.

This clone was detected only a few times. V usage is TRBV6-5 and J usage is TRBJ2-2; 8 bases agree with TRBD1. After removal of 5 bases from V and 6 bases from J, the junction contained 5 bases not matched to a gene. Germline-derived CDR1 and CDR2 are MNHEY and SVGAGI. There are 14 residues in the CDR3. Here the CDR3 reads CASSQTGAAGELFF. DNA of the CDR3: TGTGCCAGCAGTCAGACAGGGGCGGCCGGGGAGCTGTTTTTT.

This chain links TRBV5-4 with TRBJ2-1; D might be TRBD2 (6 bases). The germline gives CDR1 SGHNT, CDR2 YYREEE (reference sequence). The V end was cut by 3 bases, the J end by 7 bases, with 17 bases between. The CDR3 spans 15 residues. CDR3: CASSSPLTRTNEQFF. In DNA form, the CDR3 reads TGTGCCAGCAGCTCGCCCCTGACTAGGACGAATGAGCAGTTCTTC. The entire variable domain, with the rest obtained from reference TRBV5-4 and TRBJ2-1, is as follows: ETGVTQSPTHLIKTRGQQVTLRCSSQSGHNTVSWYQQALGQGPQFIFQYYREEENGRGNFPPRFSGLQFPNYSSELNVNALELDDSALYLCASSSPLTRTNEQFFGPGTRLTVL.

V and J are TRBV6-5 and TRBJ2-2; D gene unclear. The germline V gene encodes CDR1 MNHEY and CDR2 SVGAGI. The CDR3 runs 13 residues. Trimming pared 7 bases from V and 4 bases from J, leaving 10 bases between. The CDR3: CASTDPVTGELFF. The CDR3 coding sequence is TGTGCCAGCACCGACCCGGTCACCGGGGAGCTGTTTTTT.

The CDR3 bases are TGTGCCAGCTCACAGGGGACTTCTGCATACCAAGAGACCCAGTACTTC. Translated, it gives CASSQGTSAYQETQYF. The chain is built from TRBV18 and TRBJ2-5, with D possibly matching TRBD2 (6 bases). The V end was cut by 4 bases, the J end by 0 bases, with 15 bases between. Germline V gene lookup returns CDR1 KGHSH and CDR2 LQKENI. This CDR3 comprises 16 residues.

The gene calls are TRBV7-3 and TRBJ1-1; a weak D match, TRBD1 (5 bases). Trimming removed 5 bases from V and 4 bases from J, with 14 bases in between. Germline assignment: CDR1 SGHTA and CDR2 FQGTGA. The CDR3 has 14 amino acids. In DNA, the CDR3 is TGTGCCAGCAGCAGGGACTCCGGGGGCACTGAAGCTTTCTTT. This codes for CASSRDSGGTEAFF.

There are a few counts of this clone. V gene TRBV3-1 (or the pseudogene TRBV3-2) combines with J gene TRBJ2-6; 9 positions match TRBD1. Germline V gene data show CDR1 as LGHDT and CDR2 as YNNKEL (reference sequence). The CDR3 sequence is 19 residues long. Trimming at V came to 2 bases and at J to 2 bases, leaving 10 bases not matched to a gene. The CDR3 nucleotides read TGTGCCAGCAGCCAAAGGGGGGGGACAGGGTACGCTGGGGCCAACGTCCTGACTTTC. The encoded protein is CASSQRGGTGYAGANVLTF.

The chain links TRBV18 to TRBJ1-5; no clear D gene. V was trimmed by 3 bases and J by 4 bases, leaving 10 bases between them. There are 14 residues in the CDR3. Germline CDR1 reads KGHSH; CDR2 reads LQKENI. For the CDR3, the DNA is TGTGCCAGCTCACCTAGCAAGGCTAATCAGCCCCAGCATTTT. As protein: CASSPSKANQPQHF.

The table lists this clone with a few counts. This chain's CDR3 is CASSPAGGLSNEQFF. The CDR3 bases are TGTGCCAGCAGCCCAGCGGGGGGACTTTCGAATGAGCAGTTCTTC. This chain uses TRBV7-9 with TRBJ2-1; 9 bases map to TRBD2. There are 15 residues in the CDR3. From germline, CDR1 is SEHNR and CDR2 FQNEAQ (reference sequence). The V gene end was trimmed by 5 bases and the J gene end by 7 bases; junction bases not matched to a gene: 9.

The chain is built from TRBV7-2 and TRBJ2-1, with TRBD2 matching 9 bases. Trimming removed 5 bases from V and 4 bases from J; junction bases left unmatched: 6. The CDR3 contains 15 residues. Germline CDR1 is SGHTA and CDR2 is FQGNSA. CDR3 sequence (DNA): TGTGCCAGCAGCCCCAGCGGGGGGACGTACAATGAGCAGTTCTTC. Amino acids: CASSPSGGTYNEQFF.

The chain couples TRBV20-1 to TRBJ2-1; D is possibly TRBD2 (5 bases). Germline V gene data show CDR1 as DFQATT and CDR2 as SNEGSKA (reference sequence). CDR3 size: 11 residues. V gave up 8 bases and J gave up 8 bases, with 13 bases separating them. In DNA form, the CDR3 reads TGCAGTCCCACGGGGAGTGATGAGCAGTTCTTC. Residues: CSPTGSDEQFF.

The V and J genes are TRBV30 and TRBJ1-1; possibly TRBD1 for D (6 bases). The V gene lost 0 bases and the J gene lost 4 bases, with 15 bases spanning the gap. Germline-derived CDR1 and CDR2 are GTSNPN and SVGIG (reference sequence). The CDR3 loop spans 15 amino acids. CDR3 sequence (DNA): TGTGCCTGGAGTGTACCGGGGGCGCAGGTCACTGAAGCTTTCTTT. Protein product: CAWSVPGAQVTEAFF.

This clone has just one count. The gene calls are TRBV20-1 and TRBJ2-1, with D hard to call. V lost 6 bases to trimming and J lost 9 bases, with 9 bases between them. Per germline, CDR1 DFQATT and CDR2 SNEGSKA (reference sequence). The CDR3 has 10 residues. Here the CDR3 reads CSAEDVEQFF. DNA for the CDR3: TGCAGTGCCGAGGACGTTGAGCAGTTCTTC.

This clone was observed a single time. The genes are TRBV18 and TRBJ1-5, with no clear D. Germline V gene data show CDR1 as KGHSH and CDR2 as LQKENI. The CDR3 is made up of 14 amino acids. V was pared by 3 bases and J by 5 bases, with 11 bases between. This chain's CDR3 is CASSPLGGDQPQHF. The CDR3 nucleotides read TGTGCCAGCTCACCCTTGGGTGGCGATCAGCCCCAGCATTTT.

To note about this clone: This CDR3 is also generated by other DNA sequences in the sample. This chain connects TRBV3-1 (or the pseudogene TRBV3-2) to TRBJ1-3, with D perhaps TRBD1 (6 bases). V was shortened by 4 bases and J by 5 bases, with 12 bases between the two germline ends. CDR3 length equals 14 residues. From germline, CDR1 is LGHDT and CDR2 YNNKEL (reference sequence). CDR3 amino acids: CASSPGGARNTIYF. CDR3 in DNA: TGTGCCAGCAGCCCCGGGGGGGCCAGAAACACCATATATTTT.